Listed here is a single T cell receptor beta chain. The method was immunoSEQ multiplex PCR; TCRdb's version includes in-frame clones alone and lacks a portion of them. This table has 100,000 to 150,000 clones, about 90% appearing once. Germline assignment: CDR1 SNHLY and CDR2 FYNNEI. The CDR3 runs 13 residues. The V gene lost 6 bases and the J gene lost 3 bases, with 12 bases spanning the gap. These data belong to a study of control samples from healthy donors and cancer patients. V usage is TRBV2 and J usage is TRBJ2-7; D not certain. What was sequenced was blood. The clonotype comes from a woman between 50 and 59 years old in good health. The DNA for the CDR3 is TGTGCCAGCAGCGCGGAGATCGACTACGAGCAGTACTTC. Its protein is CASSAEIDYEQYF.